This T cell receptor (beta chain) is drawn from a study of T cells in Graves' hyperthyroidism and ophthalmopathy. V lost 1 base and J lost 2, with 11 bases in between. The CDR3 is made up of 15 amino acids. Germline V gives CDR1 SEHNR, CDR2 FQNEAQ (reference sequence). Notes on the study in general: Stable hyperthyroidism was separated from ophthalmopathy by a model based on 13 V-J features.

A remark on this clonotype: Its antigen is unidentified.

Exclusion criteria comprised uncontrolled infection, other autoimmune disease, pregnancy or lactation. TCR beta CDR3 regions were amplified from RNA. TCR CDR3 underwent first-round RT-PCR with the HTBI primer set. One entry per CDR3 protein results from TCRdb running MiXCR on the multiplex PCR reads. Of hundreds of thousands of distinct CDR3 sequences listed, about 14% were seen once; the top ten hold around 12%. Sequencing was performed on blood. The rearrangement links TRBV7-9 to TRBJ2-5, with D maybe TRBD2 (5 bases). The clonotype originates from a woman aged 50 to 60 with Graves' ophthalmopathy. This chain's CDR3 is CASSLVPSRQETQYF. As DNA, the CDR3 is TGTGCCAGCAGCTTAGTACCTAGCAGACAAGAGACCCAGTACTTC.